This T cell receptor (beta chain) was recovered during a study of T cells in Graves' hyperthyroidism and ophthalmopathy. The CDR3 sequence is 18 residues long. V gave up 6 bases and J gave up 5 bases; unmatched junction bases: 16. CDR1 is SGHVS, CDR2 FNYEAQ, per germline. TCR beta CDR3 sequences were amplified from RNA transcripts. Using the HTBI primer set, a first-round RT-PCR was run on the TCR CDR3. TCRdb analysed the multiplex PCR reads with MiXCR anew, one entry per CDR3 protein. The sample carries some 700,000 distinct CDR3 sequences, roughly a sixth recorded once. General study results and limits: Most thyroid clonotypes expanded above 0.001 were also detected in blood.

This clonotype has a handful of counts. Its antigen is still unknown. V usage is TRBV7-6 and J usage is TRBJ2-2; 9 bases match TRBD2. The TCR was taken from a man aged 45-60 years with Graves' hyperthyroidism. Sequences were obtained from blood. Here the CDR3 reads CASSLTSGLLLGTGELFF. The CDR3 DNA reads as TGTGCCAGCAGTCTTACTAGCGGGTTGCTACTTGGTACCGGGGAGCTGTTTTTT.